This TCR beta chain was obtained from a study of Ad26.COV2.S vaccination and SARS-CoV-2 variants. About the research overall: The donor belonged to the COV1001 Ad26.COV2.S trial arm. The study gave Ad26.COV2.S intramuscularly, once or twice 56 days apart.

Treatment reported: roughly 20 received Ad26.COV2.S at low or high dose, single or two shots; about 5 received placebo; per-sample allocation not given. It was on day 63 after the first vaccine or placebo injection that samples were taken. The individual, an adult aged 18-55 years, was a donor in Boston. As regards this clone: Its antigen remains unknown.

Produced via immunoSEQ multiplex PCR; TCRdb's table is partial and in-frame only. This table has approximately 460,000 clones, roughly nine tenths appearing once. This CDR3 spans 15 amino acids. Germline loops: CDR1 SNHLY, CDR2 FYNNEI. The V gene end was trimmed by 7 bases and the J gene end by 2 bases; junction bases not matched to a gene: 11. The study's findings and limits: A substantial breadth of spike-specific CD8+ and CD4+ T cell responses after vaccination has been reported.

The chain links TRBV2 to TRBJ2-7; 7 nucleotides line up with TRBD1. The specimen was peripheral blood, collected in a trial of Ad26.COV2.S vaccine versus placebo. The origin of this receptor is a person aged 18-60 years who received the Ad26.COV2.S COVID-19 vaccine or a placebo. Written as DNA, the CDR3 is TGTGCCAGCACCCCCCCCCGGGACAGAACCTACGAGCAGTACTTC. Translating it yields CASTPPRDRTYEQYF.